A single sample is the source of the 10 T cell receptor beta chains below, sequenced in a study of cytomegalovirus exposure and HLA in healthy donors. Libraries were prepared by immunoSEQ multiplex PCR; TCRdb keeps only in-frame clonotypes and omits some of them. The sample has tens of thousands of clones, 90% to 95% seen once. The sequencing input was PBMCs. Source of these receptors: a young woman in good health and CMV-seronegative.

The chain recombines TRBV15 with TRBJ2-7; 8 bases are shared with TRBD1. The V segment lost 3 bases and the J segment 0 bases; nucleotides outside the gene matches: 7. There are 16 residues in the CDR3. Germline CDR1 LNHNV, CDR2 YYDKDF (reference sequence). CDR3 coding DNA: TGTGCCACCAGCAGGGGGACAGGATTGAGCTCCTACGAGCAGTACTTC. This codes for CATSRGTGLSSYEQYF.

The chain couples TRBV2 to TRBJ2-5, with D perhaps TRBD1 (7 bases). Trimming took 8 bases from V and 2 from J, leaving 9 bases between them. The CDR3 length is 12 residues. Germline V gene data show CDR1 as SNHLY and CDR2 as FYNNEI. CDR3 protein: CASAGQQETQYF. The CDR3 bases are TGTGCCAGCGCGGGACAGCAAGAGACCCAGTACTTC.

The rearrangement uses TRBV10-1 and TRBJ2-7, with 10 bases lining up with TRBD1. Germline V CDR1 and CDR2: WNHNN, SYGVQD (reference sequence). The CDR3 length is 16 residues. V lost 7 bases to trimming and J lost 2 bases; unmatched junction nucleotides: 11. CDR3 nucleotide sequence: TGCGCCAGCACGGGACAGGGGATTTTTGTGGCCTACGAGCAGTACTTC. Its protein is CASTGQGIFVAYEQYF.

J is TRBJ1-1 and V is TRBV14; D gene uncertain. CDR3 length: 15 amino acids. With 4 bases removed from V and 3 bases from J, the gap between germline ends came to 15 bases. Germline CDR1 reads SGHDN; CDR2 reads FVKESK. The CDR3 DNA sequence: TGTGCCAGCAGCCCCGCCACGGTGTTCGACACTGAAGCTTTCTTT. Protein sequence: CASSPATVFDTEAFF.

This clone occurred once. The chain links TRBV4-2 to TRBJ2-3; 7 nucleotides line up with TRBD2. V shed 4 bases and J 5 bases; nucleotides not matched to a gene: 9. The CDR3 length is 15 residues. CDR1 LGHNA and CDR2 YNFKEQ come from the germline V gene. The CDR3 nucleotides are TGTGCCAGCAGCCGGAATAGCGGGCTCGTAGATACGCAGTATTTT. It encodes CASSRNSGLVDTQYF.

In DNA form, the CDR3 reads TGTGCCAGCAGCGCAGGGGGTGGGACAGCGAACACTGAAGCTTTCTTT. Protein product: CASSAGGGTANTEAFF. The genes are TRBV9 and TRBJ1-1, with TRBD1 matching over 7 bases. CDR1 and CDR2 from the germline V gene are SGDLS and YYNGEE. The J segment lost 1 base and the V segment lost 3 bases, leaving 9 bases of the junction unmatched. The CDR3 spans 16 residues.

CDR3 coding DNA: TGTGCCAGCAGTGTACTACTAGCGGAGCTAGTCTACGAGCAGTACTTC. It codes for CASSVLLAELVYEQYF. V gene TRBV6-1 combines with J gene TRBJ2-5; 8 bases agree with TRBD2. The J call is in doubt because the DNA end fits TRBJ2-7 better. The CDR3 has 16 amino acids. Germline V gene lookup returns CDR1 MNHNS and CDR2 SASEGT.

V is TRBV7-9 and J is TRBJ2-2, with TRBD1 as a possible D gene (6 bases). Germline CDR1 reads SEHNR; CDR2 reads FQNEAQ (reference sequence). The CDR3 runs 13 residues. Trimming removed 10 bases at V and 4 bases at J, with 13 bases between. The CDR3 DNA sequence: TGTGCCACCCTAGGACAGACCACCGGGGAGCTGTTTTTT. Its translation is CATLGQTTGELFF. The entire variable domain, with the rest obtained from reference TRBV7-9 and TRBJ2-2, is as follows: DTGVSQNPRHKITKRGQNVTFRCDPISEHNRLYWYRQTLGQGPEFLTYFQNEAQLEKSRLLSDRFSAERPKGSFSTLEIQRTEQGDSAMYLCATLGQTTGELFFGEGSRLTVL.

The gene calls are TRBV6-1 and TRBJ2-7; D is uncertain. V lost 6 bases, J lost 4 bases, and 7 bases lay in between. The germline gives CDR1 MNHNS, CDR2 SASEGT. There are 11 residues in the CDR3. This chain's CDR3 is CASSQAYEQYF. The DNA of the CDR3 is TGTGCCAGCAGCCAAGCGTACGAGCAGTACTTC.

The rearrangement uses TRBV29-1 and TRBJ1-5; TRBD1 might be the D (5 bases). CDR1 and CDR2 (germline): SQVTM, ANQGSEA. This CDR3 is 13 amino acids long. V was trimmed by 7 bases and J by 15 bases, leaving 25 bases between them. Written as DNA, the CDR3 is TGCAGCGCGAGGGGAGGAGACAGCGAGATCGTGCATTTT. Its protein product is CSARGGDSEIVHF.